This TCR beta chain was retrieved from a study of blood T cell repertoires in COVID-19. Study summary: Material from acute and convalescent COVID-19 was sourced from the United States, Italy and Spain. PBMCs, B-cell-depleted T cells, or T cells were the source of the cDNA or gDNA that made up the material.

The germline V and J ends were trimmed by 0 bases and 0 bases, with 9 bases remaining between them. This CDR3 has 15 residues. Germline CDR1 is SGHRS and CDR2 is YFSETQ. In the study's own analysis: Using reference gene primer amplification, nucleated cell counts were estimated. Clones were sequenced by immunoSEQ multiplex PCR, and TCRdb holds only the in-frame ones, with some missing. D and trimming come from the DNA, and the V and J calls and clone size come from that table. In the table there are 40,000 to 55,000 clones, about 90% of which are singletons. This clonotype was sampled from a man in his 70s with active COVID-19. Material for sequencing was peripheral blood. The chain joins TRBV5-1 to TRBJ1-2; no clear D gene. CDR3 nucleotide sequence: TGCGCCAGCAGCTTGGGGGGAGTAGCTAACTATGGCTACACCTTC. Translating gives CASSLGGVANYGYTF.